The clone carrying this TCR beta chain was picked up one time. This sample was included in a study of cytomegalovirus exposure and HLA in healthy donors. The V and J ends lost 5 bases and 10 bases, in that order; junction bases with no gene match: 4. Germline-derived CDR1 and CDR2 are SGHTA and FQGTGA. The CDR3 contains 13 residues. Both 60 Vbeta primers and 13 Jbeta primers went into the PCR. The protocol was immunoSEQ multiplex PCR, while the TCRdb copy is restricted to in-frame clones and leaves out a portion. Here the sample spans 65,000 to 85,000 clones, about 81% being singletons. Sequencing was performed on PBMCs. This chain uses TRBV7-3 with TRBJ2-1; TRBD2 aligns across 11 bases. This receptor was obtained from a woman between 40 and 55 years old in good health and CMV-seropositive. CDR3 coding DNA: TGTGCCAGCAGCGTTAGCGGGGGGGCCGAGCAGTTCTTC. Translation: CASSVSGGAEQFF.